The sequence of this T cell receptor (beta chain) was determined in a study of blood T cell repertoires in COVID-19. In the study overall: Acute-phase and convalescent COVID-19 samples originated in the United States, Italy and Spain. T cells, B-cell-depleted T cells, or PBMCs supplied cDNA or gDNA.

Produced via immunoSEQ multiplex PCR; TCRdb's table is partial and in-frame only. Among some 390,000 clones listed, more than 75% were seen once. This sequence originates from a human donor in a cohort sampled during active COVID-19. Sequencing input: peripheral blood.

CDR3 amino acids: CASSLTGTEAFF. Here the CDR3 DNA reads TGTGCCAGCAGCTTAACAGGAACTGAAGCTTTCTTT. The chain couples TRBV11-2 to TRBJ1-1; D is perhaps TRBD1 (5 bases). The CDR3 runs to 12 residues. Looked up from germline, CDR1 is SGHAT and CDR2 is FQNNGV. Trimming stripped 2 bases from V and 5 bases from J, with 6 bases between.